The text below deals with one TCR beta chain. The data were produced by immunoSEQ multiplex PCR, yet TCRdb's version contains in-frame clones alone and is incomplete. The sample shows 3,400 or so clones, roughly 94% of them seen only once. The sample originates from a study of tumor T cells in aggressive B-cell lymphoma. This CDR3 contains 16 residues. CDR1 MGHRA and CDR2 YSYEKL come from the germline V gene. V lost 9 bases to trimming and J lost 5 bases, with 23 bases between them. The chain carries TRBV4-1 and TRBJ2-1, with D possibly being TRBD2 (6 bases). The sequencing sample was made of tumor tissue. The receptor comes from an adult with diffuse large B cell lymphoma. CDR3 sequence (DNA): TGCGCCAGTGCCAGAGTAAGCGGGCTGCGAGACAATGAGCAGTTCTTC. It encodes CASARVSGLRDNEQFF.